Listed below are T cell receptor beta chains from one sample, sequenced in a study of CD8 T cells in Susac syndrome. TCRdb reprocessed the immunoSEQ multiplex PCR reads with MiXCR, giving one entry per CDR3 protein. The table shows about 82,000 distinct CDR3 sequences, with around 96% occurring only once. The sample taken for sequencing was CD8+ T cells from PBMCs. These receptors were collected from a human donor with Susac syndrome. The CDR3 runs from the conserved cysteine through the conserved F or W. Each record gives: D gene, V gene, J gene, clone size, CDR3 DNA, CDR3 protein. The D gene is left open where the match is weak. A row's size may be missing; if present it is once, few, many or a size class.

d_call: .; v_call: TRBV20-1; j_call: TRBJ2-1; clone_size: .; cdr3_nt: TGCAGTGCCGAGGCCGGGCAGGCCTACAATGAGCAGTTCTTC; cdr3_aa: CSAEAGQAYNEQFF
d_call: TRBD2; v_call: TRBV4-1; j_call: TRBJ2-5; clone_size: .; cdr3_nt: TGCGCCAGCAGCCAAGATAGCGGGACCCCCCAAGAGACCCAGTACTTC; cdr3_aa: CASSQDSGTPQETQYF
d_call: .; v_call: TRBV27; j_call: TRBJ1-2; clone_size: .; cdr3_nt: TGTGCCAGCAGTTCCCTTGGGGGCGCCGCGGTGTATGGCTACACCTTC; cdr3_aa: CASSSLGGAAVYGYTF
d_call: TRBD1; v_call: TRBV20-1; j_call: TRBJ2-2; clone_size: .; cdr3_nt: TGCAGTGCTAGAGCTCCGGGACAGGTCACCGGGGAGCTGTTTTTT; cdr3_aa: CSARAPGQVTGELFF
d_call: TRBD1; v_call: TRBV30; j_call: TRBJ1-4; clone_size: .; cdr3_nt: TGTGCCTGGAGTTCCGGGGGGACAGCTAATGAAAAACTGTTTTTT; cdr3_aa: CAWSSGGTANEKLFF
d_call: TRBD2; v_call: TRBV27; j_call: TRBJ2-1; clone_size: .; cdr3_nt: TGTGCCAGCTCGCTAGCGGGCACCCACAATGAGCAGTTCTTC; cdr3_aa: CASSLAGTHNEQFF
d_call: TRBD2; v_call: TRBV6-2/TRBV6-3; j_call: TRBJ2-7; clone_size: .; cdr3_nt: TGTGCCAGCAGGCCGACTAGCGGGGGGTTCTACGCGCAGTACTTC; cdr3_aa: CASRPTSGGFYAQYF
d_call: TRBD1; v_call: TRBV4-2; j_call: TRBJ1-5; clone_size: .; cdr3_nt: TGTGCCAGCAGCCAAGGCGGCAGGGGGCCATGGCCCCAGCATTTT; cdr3_aa: CASSQGGRGPWPQHF
d_call: TRBD1; v_call: TRBV6-2/TRBV6-3; j_call: TRBJ2-5; clone_size: once; cdr3_nt: TGTGCCAGCAGCAAGACTCGACTCGGGACAGAGGGCTACTTC; cdr3_aa: CASSKTRLGTEGYF
d_call: TRBD1; v_call: TRBV9; j_call: TRBJ1-1; clone_size: .; cdr3_nt: TGTGCCAGCAGCGTAGGACAGGGGTTCGCGAACACTGAAGCTTTCTTT; cdr3_aa: CASSVGQGFANTEAFF
d_call: .; v_call: TRBV30; j_call: TRBJ2-3; clone_size: .; cdr3_nt: TGTGCCTGGAGTGTATACACGGCCGATACGCAGTATTTT; cdr3_aa: CAWSVYTADTQYF
d_call: .; v_call: TRBV20-1; j_call: TRBJ1-2; clone_size: .; cdr3_nt: TGCGGAAGGGGGGATGGTGACTATGGCTACACCTTC; cdr3_aa: CGRGDGDYGYTF
d_call: .; v_call: TRBV12-3/TRBV12-4; j_call: TRBJ2-2; clone_size: .; cdr3_nt: TGTGCCAGCAGTTTGAGACCGGTTGGGGGGGAGCTGTTTTTT; cdr3_aa: CASSLRPVGGELFF
d_call: .; v_call: TRBV9; j_call: TRBJ1-6; clone_size: .; cdr3_nt: TGTGCCAGCAGTGGAACACAGGGCTATAATTCACCCCTCCACTTT; cdr3_aa: CASSGTQGYNSPLHF
d_call: TRBD2; v_call: TRBV7-2; j_call: TRBJ2-1; clone_size: .; cdr3_nt: TGTGCCAGCAGCTTAGCGGGGACTAGCGGGGGTACGAATGAGCAGTTCTTC; cdr3_aa: CASSLAGTSGGTNEQFF
d_call: TRBD1; v_call: TRBV6-4; j_call: TRBJ1-2; clone_size: .; cdr3_nt: TGTGCCAGCAGTTCTCACCCTACAGGGGCGATCAATGGCTACACCTTC; cdr3_aa: CASSSHPTGAINGYTF
d_call: TRBD1; v_call: TRBV5-4; j_call: TRBJ2-2; clone_size: .; cdr3_nt: TGTGCCAGCAGGCCGGGACAGACTAACACCGGGGAGCTGTTTTTT; cdr3_aa: CASRPGQTNTGELFF
d_call: .; v_call: TRBV20-1; j_call: TRBJ1-5; clone_size: .; cdr3_nt: TGCAGTGCTTTGGCCAGGGAGAGGGATCAGCCCCAGCATTTT; cdr3_aa: CSALARERDQPQHF
d_call: TRBD2; v_call: TRBV14; j_call: TRBJ2-5; clone_size: .; cdr3_nt: TGTGCCAGCAGCCAGTGGACTAGCGGGGGCCAAGAGACCCAGTACTTC; cdr3_aa: CASSQWTSGGQETQYF
d_call: .; v_call: TRBV18; j_call: TRBJ1-1; clone_size: .; cdr3_nt: TGTGCCAGCTCACCGATAGTCACTGAAGCTTTCTTT; cdr3_aa: CASSPIVTEAFF
d_call: .; v_call: TRBV20-1; j_call: TRBJ2-5; clone_size: .; cdr3_nt: TGCAGTGCGGGAGCTCAAGAGACCCAGTACTTC; cdr3_aa: CSAGAQETQYF
d_call: .; v_call: TRBV5-6; j_call: TRBJ2-1; clone_size: .; cdr3_nt: TGTGCCAGCAGCAGGGGTAGTGAGCAGTTCTTC; cdr3_aa: CASSRGSEQFF
d_call: TRBD1; v_call: TRBV27; j_call: TRBJ2-7; clone_size: .; cdr3_nt: TGTGCCAGCAGTCCGGACAGGGCTGCGGGCTACGAGCAGTACTTC; cdr3_aa: CASSPDRAAGYEQYF
d_call: TRBD1; v_call: TRBV5-1; j_call: TRBJ1-1; clone_size: .; cdr3_nt: TGCGCCAGCAGCTTATTCGGGACAGAGAACACTGAAGCTTTCTTT; cdr3_aa: CASSLFGTENTEAFF
d_call: .; v_call: TRBV15; j_call: TRBJ1-4; clone_size: .; cdr3_nt: TGTGCCACCAGCTCAAGACAGCGTGAAAAACTGTTTTTT; cdr3_aa: CATSSRQREKLFF
d_call: .; v_call: TRBV11-3; j_call: TRBJ1-1; clone_size: .; cdr3_nt: TGTGCCAGCAGCCCTTTTCTGCAGTCAAAAGGGGAAGCTTTCTTT; cdr3_aa: CASSPFLQSKGEAFF
d_call: .; v_call: TRBV5-1; j_call: TRBJ2-5; clone_size: .; cdr3_nt: TGCGCCAGCAGCTTGAGGTCCGCGATTGAGGAGACCCAGTACTTC; cdr3_aa: CASSLRSAIEETQYF
d_call: .; v_call: TRBV6-6; j_call: TRBJ1-2; clone_size: .; cdr3_nt: TGTGCCAGCAGCCACGGTCCGGGTGAAGGAGGCTACACCTTC; cdr3_aa: CASSHGPGEGGYTF
d_call: TRBD1; v_call: TRBV5-6; j_call: TRBJ1-2; clone_size: .; cdr3_nt: TGTGCCAGCAGCTTAGGGGGCCGAGGCTACACCTTC; cdr3_aa: CASSLGGRGYTF
d_call: .; v_call: TRBV5-6; j_call: TRBJ1-1; clone_size: .; cdr3_nt: TGTGCCAGCAGCTTAACCGGACGGCTAGTCACTGAAGCTTTCTTT; cdr3_aa: CASSLTGRLVTEAFF
d_call: .; v_call: TRBV7-9; j_call: TRBJ1-1; clone_size: .; cdr3_nt: TGTGCCAGCAGCCGGGGGGAGGGTAACACTGAAGCTTTCTTT; cdr3_aa: CASSRGEGNTEAFF
d_call: TRBD2; v_call: TRBV20-1; j_call: TRBJ2-7; clone_size: few; cdr3_nt: TGCAGTGCTAGTTCGGGGGGGGAGCAGTACTTC; cdr3_aa: CSASSGGEQYF
d_call: .; v_call: TRBV30; j_call: TRBJ2-7; clone_size: .; cdr3_nt: TGTGCCTGGGACTCCTTCTCGGAAGGCTACGAGCAGTACTTC; cdr3_aa: CAWDSFSEGYEQYF
d_call: .; v_call: TRBV6-5; j_call: TRBJ1-5; clone_size: .; cdr3_nt: TGTGCCAGCAGGGGGGGGAGCAATCAGCCCCAGCATTTT; cdr3_aa: CASRGGSNQPQHF
d_call: TRBD2; v_call: TRBV12-3/TRBV12-4; j_call: TRBJ2-5; clone_size: .; cdr3_nt: TGTGCCAGCAGTTCCGGGGAGGGTAGGGAGACCCAGTACTTC; cdr3_aa: CASSSGEGRETQYF
d_call: .; v_call: TRBV7-8; j_call: TRBJ2-4; clone_size: .; cdr3_nt: TGTGCCAGCAGCTTATCGGGAAACATTCAGTACTTC; cdr3_aa: CASSLSGNIQYF
d_call: TRBD1; v_call: TRBV2; j_call: TRBJ2-7; clone_size: .; cdr3_nt: TGTGCCAGCAGAACTGTACAGGGGCCCTACGAGCAGTACTTC; cdr3_aa: CASRTVQGPYEQYF
d_call: TRBD1; v_call: TRBV18; j_call: TRBJ1-5; clone_size: .; cdr3_nt: TGTGCCAGCTCACTGAAGGACAGGGGTGGACAGCCCCAGCATTTT; cdr3_aa: CASSLKDRGGQPQHF
d_call: TRBD1; v_call: TRBV30; j_call: TRBJ1-1; clone_size: .; cdr3_nt: TGTGCCTGGAGGGTGACAGGGGTTGAAGCTTTCTTT; cdr3_aa: CAWRVTGVEAFF
d_call: TRBD1; v_call: TRBV9; j_call: TRBJ1-1; clone_size: .; cdr3_nt: TGTGCCAGCAGCGTCTTCCAGGGGGGGAACACTGAAGCTTTCTTT; cdr3_aa: CASSVFQGGNTEAFF
d_call: TRBD1; v_call: TRBV5-6; j_call: TRBJ2-5; clone_size: .; cdr3_nt: TGTGCCAGCAGCTTGCTAACAGGGGAGAGCGAAGAGACCCAGTACTTC; cdr3_aa: CASSLLTGESEETQYF
d_call: TRBD1; v_call: TRBV6-6; j_call: TRBJ1-6; clone_size: .; cdr3_nt: TGTGCCAGTTGGACAGGGAGCTATAATTCACCCCTCCACTTT; cdr3_aa: CASWTGSYNSPLHF
d_call: TRBD2; v_call: TRBV7-2; j_call: TRBJ2-7; clone_size: .; cdr3_nt: TGTGCCAGCAGCTTAGACGGCGGGGGGGCCTACGAGCAGTACTTC; cdr3_aa: CASSLDGGGAYEQYF
d_call: .; v_call: TRBV5-1; j_call: TRBJ1-1; clone_size: .; cdr3_nt: TGCGCCAGCAGGATGTTCCGGGAAACTGAAGCTTTCTTT; cdr3_aa: CASRMFRETEAFF
d_call: .; v_call: TRBV29-1; j_call: TRBJ2-1; clone_size: .; cdr3_nt: TGCAGCGTTAAAAAGGACCGGAGGGGAAATGAGCAGTTCTTC; cdr3_aa: CSVKKDRRGNEQFF
d_call: .; v_call: TRBV30; j_call: TRBJ1-1; clone_size: .; cdr3_nt: TGTGCCTGGACAACCGGGAGGAACACTGAAGCTTTCTTT; cdr3_aa: CAWTTGRNTEAFF
d_call: .; v_call: TRBV7-9; j_call: TRBJ2-3; clone_size: .; cdr3_nt: TGTGCCAGCAGCTCCCCGGGCACAGATACGCAGTATTTT; cdr3_aa: CASSSPGTDTQYF
d_call: .; v_call: TRBV20-1; j_call: TRBJ1-2; clone_size: .; cdr3_nt: TGCAGTGCTAGGGCAGGAGGCTATGGCTACACCTTC; cdr3_aa: CSARAGGYGYTF
d_call: TRBD1; v_call: TRBV28; j_call: TRBJ1-2; clone_size: .; cdr3_nt: TGTGCCAGCAGTTTCGGGACAGGTGATTATGGCTACACCTTC; cdr3_aa: CASSFGTGDYGYTF